This T cell receptor (beta chain) was documented in a study of Ad26.COV2.S vaccination and SARS-CoV-2 variants. Study details: Participants got Ad26.COV2.S intramuscularly, once or twice 56 days apart. Whole-study results and caveats: Total T cell responses, in the TCR breadth and depth analyses, may have been underestimated.

Stated treatment: about 20 received Ad26.COV2.S at low or high dose, single or two shots; five or six received placebo; per-sample allocation not given. Day 63 after the first injection of vaccine or placebo was the sampling time. Ad26.COV2.S expressed prefusion-stabilized spike from the original Wuhan strain. This CDR3 comprises 13 residues. V lost 5 bases and J lost 4, with 12 bases in between. Germline V gives CDR1 SGHNT, CDR2 YENEEA. Sequencing used immunoSEQ multiplex PCR; TCRdb keeps in-frame clones, though not all of them. Of almost 400,000 clones listed, 89% are singletons. On this clone: What it binds is unknown.

Here the sequenced sample was peripheral blood, taken in a trial of Ad26.COV2.S vaccine versus placebo. The clonotype comes from a person aged 18-60 years who received the Ad26.COV2.S COVID-19 vaccine or a placebo. The V call is TRBV11-3, the J call TRBJ2-7; perhaps TRBD1 as D (5 bases). The CDR3 bases are TGTGCCAGCAGCCCAATAGGGGATTACGAGCAGTACTTC. It codes for CASSPIGDYEQYF.